This TCR beta chain derives from a study of CD8+CD57+ T cells in acquired aplastic anemia. This CDR3 has 13 amino acids. Germline V CDR1 and CDR2: SEHNR, FQNEAQ (reference sequence). V dropped 1 base and J dropped 15; count of bases not matched to a gene: 6. Profiling of TCR beta VDJ combinations and CDR3 sequences used genomic DNA as template. TCRdb re-called the reads with MiXCR, one entry per CDR3 protein. The sample contains approximately 190,000 distinct CDR3 sequences, roughly half of which appear only once. In its sample, this clonotype was seen a few times. Only patients with CD8+CD57+ cell expansion on flow cytometry were chosen for sequencing. The cohort consisted entirely of patients having severe acquired aplastic anemia.

The specimen sequenced was sorted CD4+, CD8+, or CD8+CD57+ T cells (not recorded which) from PBMCs. The chain links TRBV7-9 to TRBJ2-1, with 10 bases lining up with TRBD2. This clonotype was obtained from a human donor with aplastic anemia. This CDR3 reads CASSLGGGTSVFF. Here the CDR3 DNA reads TGTGCCAGCAGCTTAGGAGGGGGGACTAGCGTGTTCTTC.